Presented here are 16 T cell receptor beta chains from one specimen sequenced in a study of blood T cells in healthy people across ages. For the second PCR, which ran for roughly 6 to 11 cycles, a sample-barcoded 5' primer and a J-beta primer mix were used. One entry per CDR3 protein, called by TCRdb with MiXCR from the 5' RACE reads. The table records about 600,000 distinct CDR3 sequences, under 55% of them present only once. Specimen: blood. Every receptor here comes from a man older than 75 in good health.

The chain is built from TRBV6-2 or TRBV6-3 and TRBJ2-3; 10 positions match TRBD2. Germline-derived CDR1 and CDR2 are MNHEY and SVGEGT. This CDR3 is built from 15 residues. The J segment lost 5 bases and the V segment lost 4 bases, leaving 6 bases of the junction unmatched. As DNA, the CDR3 is TGTGCCAGCAGTTCGCTAGCGGGAGCGCTAGATACGCAGTATTTT. This codes for CASSSLAGALDTQYF.

This clonotype was found a few times. The chain is built from TRBV12-3 or TRBV12-4 and TRBJ2-3, with TRBD2 matching 10 bases. The CDR3 is 15 residues long. V dropped 2 bases and J dropped 3; count of bases not matched to a gene: 2. CDR3 in amino acids: CASSLISGGTDTQYF. The CDR3 DNA reads TGTGCCAGCAGTTTAATTAGCGGGGGGACAGATACGCAGTATTTT.

This clonotype was found a few times. The rearrangement links TRBV20-1 to TRBJ2-6; the D is unclear. Trimming left V 6 bases short and J 1 base short, with 4 bases between. The CDR3 is 12 residues long. Germline V lookup: CDR1 DFQATT, CDR2 SNEGSKA (reference sequence). In DNA, the CDR3 is TGCAGTGCCATATCTGGGGCCAACGTCCTGACTTTC. This codes for CSAISGANVLTF.

This clonotype has just a few counts. V gene TRBV7-9 combines with J gene TRBJ2-6, with D possibly TRBD2 on 6 matching bases. The CDR3 length is 18 residues. V was clipped by 4 bases and J by 0 bases, with 16 bases between them. CDR1 SEHNR and CDR2 FQNEAQ come from the germline V gene (reference sequence). The CDR3 DNA follows: TGTGCCAGCAGCTCTCCCGGAGGGGTAAACTCTGGGGCCAACGTCCTGACTTTC. Protein product: CASSSPGGVNSGANVLTF.

The CDR3 nucleotides read TGTGCCAGCAGCCCCCCCAGAGCGGGAACAGAGACCCAGTACTTC. Translating gives CASSPPRAGTETQYF. The V gene is TRBV7-2, the J gene TRBJ2-4; the match to TRBD2 covers 7 bases. TRBJ2-5 matches the DNA end more closely, so the J call is doubtful. Per germline, CDR1 SGHTA and CDR2 FQGNSA. The CDR3 runs to 15 residues.

The V call is TRBV27, the J call TRBJ2-3; D not resolved. V dropped 4 bases and J dropped 1 base, with 6 bases sitting between them. Germline V lookup: CDR1 MNHEY, CDR2 SMNVEV (reference sequence). The CDR3 length is 13 residues. This chain's CDR3 is CASSSRRTDTQYF. The CDR3 nucleotides are TGTGCCAGCAGTTCGCGGCGCACAGATACGCAGTATTTT.

The gene calls are TRBV6-5 and TRBJ1-5, with D perhaps matching TRBD1 (6 bases). There are 14 residues in the CDR3. V lost 4 bases to trimming and J lost 7 bases, with 14 bases between them. The germline V gene has CDR1 MNHEY and CDR2 SVGAGI. Written as DNA, the CDR3 is TGTGCCAGCAGTTTTACAGGGTCAGGGCAGCCCCAGCATTTT. Amino acids: CASSFTGSGQPQHF.

The chain combines TRBV20-1 with TRBJ1-5, with 7 bases lining up with TRBD1. After removal of 5 bases from V and 0 bases from J, the junction contained 4 bases not matched to a gene. Germline V gene sequence: CDR1 DFQATT, CDR2 SNEGSKA (reference sequence). The CDR3 contains 14 residues. CDR3 DNA sequence: TGCAGTGCTCGGACAGGCTATAGCAATCAGCCCCAGCATTTT. Its translation is CSARTGYSNQPQHF.

A note on this clonotype: The germline gene is not matched at one end of the junction; a read error may be the cause. The chain is built from TRBV4-3 and TRBJ1-1, with a weak D call TRBD1 (5 bases). The germline gives CDR1 LGHNA, CDR2 YSLEER. This CDR3 has 13 residues. CDR3 sequence: CASGQDNGGTAFF. CDR3 DNA sequence: TGCGCCAGCGGCCAAGATAATGGAGGGACGGCTTTCTTT.

This clonotype was found a few times. The gene calls are TRBV20-1 and TRBJ2-1, with 15 bases fitting TRBD2. The J call may be incorrect, as the DNA end agrees better with TRBJ2-7. This CDR3 is 17 amino acids long. Germline V gene lookup returns CDR1 DFQATT and CDR2 SNEGSKA (reference sequence). CDR3 bases: TGCAGTGCTAGGGGGACTAGCGGGAGGATTTCTATGGACGAGCAGTACTTC. Amino acids: CSARGTSGRISMDEQYF.

This clonotype showed up many times. The chain recombines TRBV6-5 with TRBJ2-1; D unclear. The CDR3 extends over 15 amino acids. In germline, CDR1 is MNHEY, CDR2 SVGAGI. Trimming cost V 2 bases and J 0 bases, with 8 bases left between them. The CDR3 here is CASSYGMGSYNEQFF. The CDR3 bases are TGTGCCAGCAGTTACGGGATGGGCTCCTACAATGAGCAGTTCTTC.

The chain carries TRBV10-3 and TRBJ1-6; D is undetermined. The CDR3 is made up of 13 amino acids. The V and J ends lost 10 bases and 6 bases respectively, with 13 bases between them. The germline CDR1 and CDR2 sequences are ENHRY and SYGVKD. CDR3 bases: TGTGCCAACCAGCAGTCTTCTAATTCACCCCTCCACTTT. Translating it yields CANQQSSNSPLHF.

This clonotype has just a few counts. This chain links TRBV5-6 with TRBJ2-1, with 12 nucleotides matching TRBD2. This CDR3 has 13 amino acids. Germline CDR1 and CDR2: SGHDT and YYEEEE. The V segment lost 4 bases and the J segment 12 bases; nucleotides outside the gene matches: 5. CDR3 sequence: CASSMWTSGAQFF. DNA of the CDR3: TGTGCCAGCAGCATGTGGACTAGCGGGGCGCAGTTCTTC.

The gene calls are TRBV20-1 and TRBJ2-1; weak D call: TRBD2 (6 bases). V was clipped by 3 bases and J by 12 bases, with 18 bases between them. The CDR3 runs to 13 residues. The germline gives CDR1 DFQATT, CDR2 SNEGSKA (reference sequence). As DNA, the CDR3 is TGCAGTGCTAGTCAACCCCCTAGCGAGAGGCAGTTCTTC. This sequence encodes CSASQPPSERQFF.

The chain carries TRBV10-3 and TRBJ1-5, with D hard to call. Trimming shortened V by 11 bases and J by 0 bases, and 8 bases separated the two germline ends. The germline V gene encodes CDR1 ENHRY and CDR2 SYGVKD. The CDR3 sequence is 12 residues long. The CDR3 bases are TGTGCCGCCAACTATAGCAATCAGCCCCAGCATTTT. Translating gives CAANYSNQPQHF.

The chain carries TRBV28 and TRBJ2-1; tentatively, D is TRBD1 or TRBD2 (5 bases each). Germline lookup yields CDR1 MDHEN and CDR2 SYDVKM. V lost 5 bases and J 3 bases, leaving 14 bases between the germline ends. There are 15 residues in the CDR3. As DNA, the CDR3 is TGTGCCAGCAGTCTGCCCGGGACGGTCTACAATGAGCAGTTCTTC. It encodes CASSLPGTVYNEQFF.